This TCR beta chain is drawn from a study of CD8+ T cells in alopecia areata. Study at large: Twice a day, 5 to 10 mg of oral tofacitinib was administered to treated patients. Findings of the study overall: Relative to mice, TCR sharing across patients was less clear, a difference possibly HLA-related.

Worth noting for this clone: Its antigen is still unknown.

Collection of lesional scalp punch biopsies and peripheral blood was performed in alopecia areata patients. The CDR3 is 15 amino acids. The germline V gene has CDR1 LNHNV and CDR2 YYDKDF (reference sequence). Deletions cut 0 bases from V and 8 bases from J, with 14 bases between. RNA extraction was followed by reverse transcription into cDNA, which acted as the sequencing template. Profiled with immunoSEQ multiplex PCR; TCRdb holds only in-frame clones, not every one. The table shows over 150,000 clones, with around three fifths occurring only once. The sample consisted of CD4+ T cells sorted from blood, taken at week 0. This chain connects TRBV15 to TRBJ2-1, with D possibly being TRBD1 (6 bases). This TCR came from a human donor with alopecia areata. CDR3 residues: CATSRDPQGFDEQFF. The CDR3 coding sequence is TGTGCCACCAGCAGAGATCCACAGGGTTTTGATGAGCAGTTCTTC.